This T cell receptor beta chain is drawn from a study of PD-L1 blockade in urothelial cancer. Whole-study context: The authors examined blood 3 weeks (second dose) and 6 weeks after treatment start. Study results and limitations: Those with durable benefit had larger increases in tumor-associated blood clones at 3 weeks.

Repertoires were generated with immunoSEQ multiplex PCR, while TCRdb's copy carries only in-frame clones and drops some. The table shows just under 40,000 clones, with about 89% occurring only once. CDR3 length: 15 residues. V dropped 4 bases and J dropped 2 bases, with 13 bases sitting between them. Germline V gene data show CDR1 as MGHRA and CDR2 as YSYEKL. A remark on this clone: Its target is unknown.

The clonotype comes from a man between 60 and 75 years old with urothelial cancer. The chain joins TRBV4-1 to TRBJ2-3; D not resolved. The sample consisted of PBMCs, taken around atezolizumab (anti-PD-L1) treatment. DNA for the CDR3: TGCGCCAGCAGCCGAGAGGTCCTGGCCACAGATACGCAGTATTTT. It yields the protein CASSREVLATDTQYF.